The 15 T cell receptor beta chains listed next were all sequenced from one sample in a study of blood T cell repertoires in COVID-19. Data came from immunoSEQ multiplex PCR; TCRdb stores just in-frame clones and leaves some out. The table shows roughly 150,000 clones, with about 85% occurring only once. Sequencing was carried out using PBMCs or T cells enriched from blood (not recorded which). These TCRs come from a woman between 40 and 50 years old with acute COVID-19.

The chain joins TRBV5-8 to TRBJ2-3; perhaps TRBD2 as D (5 bases). Trimming removed 4 bases at V and 6 bases at J, with 12 bases between. The germline V gene encodes CDR1 SGHTS and CDR2 YDEGEE. This CDR3 is 13 amino acids long. Written as DNA, the CDR3 is TGTGCCAGCAGCCTAGCCGGATGGGATACGCAGTATTTT. Protein product: CASSLAGWDTQYF.

In its sample, this clone was seen once. V gene TRBV5-6 combines with J gene TRBJ2-5, with 7 positions matching TRBD1. The CDR3 totals 14 residues. With V trimmed by 0 bases and J by 1 base, 0 bases remained unmatched. From germline, CDR1 is SGHDT and CDR2 YYEEEE. The CDR3 bases are TGTGCCAGCAGCTTGGGACAGGGCCAAGAGACCCAGTACTTC. Translating it yields CASSLGQGQETQYF.

The genes are TRBV5-5 and TRBJ2-1; D perhaps matches TRBD2 (6 bases). Germline-derived CDR1 and CDR2 are SGHKS and YYEKEE (reference sequence). The V gene lost 7 bases and the J gene lost 5 bases, with 19 bases spanning the gap. The CDR3 is 15 amino acids. The CDR3 loop reads CASFAGSRPHNEQFF. The CDR3 nucleotides read TGTGCCAGCTTCGCCGGGAGTCGTCCCCACAATGAGCAGTTCTTC.

The chain combines TRBV13 with TRBJ2-3, with 11 bases lining up with TRBD1. Germline CDR1 is PRHDT and CDR2 is FYEKMQ (reference sequence). Trimming removed 5 bases from V and 0 bases from J; junction bases left unmatched: 13. The CDR3 consists of 19 residues. This CDR3 reads CASSPLLSDRGLSTDTQYF. The CDR3 DNA reads TGTGCCAGCAGCCCACTACTCTCGGACAGGGGGCTTAGCACAGATACGCAGTATTTT.

The rearrangement links TRBV18 to TRBJ2-1; 7 bases line up with TRBD1. Trimming at V came to 3 bases and at J to 6 bases, leaving 11 bases not matched to a gene. Germline assignment: CDR1 KGHSH and CDR2 LQKENI. This CDR3 has 16 amino acids. CDR3 nucleotides: TGTGCCAGCTCACCGGACCTAGACAGGGTTGGCAATGAGCAGTTCTTC. This translates into CASSPDLDRVGNEQFF.

The chain is built from TRBV5-1 and TRBJ2-7; D call uncertain. Germline CDR1 reads SGHRS; CDR2 reads YFSETQ. Trimming removed 5 bases at V and 6 bases at J, with 9 bases between. The CDR3 is 11 amino acids. The CDR3 coding sequence is TGCGCCAGCAGGTACGGCGGCGAGCAGTACTTC. Amino acids: CASRYGGEQYF.

The genes are TRBV9 and TRBJ2-7; TRBD2 aligns across 7 bases. CDR1 is SGDLS and CDR2 is YYNGEE in the germline V gene. V trimming: 0 bases; J trimming: 4 bases; junction bases outside the gene matches: 7. The CDR3 is 15 residues long. DNA of the CDR3: TGTGCCAGCAGCGTAGGTCAAGCGGGAAGGTACGAGCAGTACTTC. This sequence encodes CASSVGQAGRYEQYF.

V and J are TRBV21-1 and TRBJ2-2; the tabulated D call, TRBD1, remains unverified against the DNA. TRBV21-1 is labeled a pseudogene. The CDR3 has 14 amino acids. For the CDR3, the DNA is TGTGCCAGCGGGGGGACAGGGAACACCGGGGAGCTGTTTTTT. The encoded protein is CASGGTGNTGELFF.

The CDR3 loop is CATSRGETEAFF. The DNA of the CDR3 is TGTGCCACCAGCCGCGGGGAGACTGAAGCTTTCTTT. This chain links TRBV15 with TRBJ1-1; D remains unclear. The V gene lost 5 bases and the J gene lost 5 bases, with 9 bases spanning the gap. Germline loops: CDR1 LNHNV, CDR2 YYDKDF (reference sequence). The CDR3 sequence is 12 residues long.

The chain employs TRBV5-1 and TRBJ1-4; no clear D. V was trimmed by 4 bases and J by 4 bases, leaving 8 bases between them. Germline V CDR1 and CDR2: SGHRS, YFSETQ. The CDR3 sequence is 13 residues long. CDR3 in DNA: TGCGCCAGCAGCACCCAGGTTAATGAAAAACTGTTTTTT. Protein: CASSTQVNEKLFF.

V is TRBV20-1 and J is TRBJ2-3, with 16 bases matching TRBD2. The V gene end was trimmed by 3 bases and the J gene end by 4 bases; junction bases not matched to a gene: 13. Looked up from germline, CDR1 is DFQATT and CDR2 is SNEGSKA (reference sequence). The CDR3 loop spans 19 amino acids. In nucleotides, the CDR3 is TGCAGTGCTAGTACCGGGACTAGCGGGAGGGCCGAGAGAGCAGATACGCAGTATTTT. Protein product: CSASTGTSGRAERADTQYF.

The chain links TRBV7-2 to TRBJ1-5; D is unclear. Germline values: CDR1 SGHTA, CDR2 FQGNSA. V lost 5 bases to trimming and J lost 3 bases, with 5 bases between them. The CDR3 length is 12 residues. The CDR3 DNA is TGTGCCAGCAGCCAACACAATCAGCCCCAGCATTTT. Encoded protein: CASSQHNQPQHF.

The chain is built from TRBV5-1 and TRBJ1-6, with 7 bases aligning to TRBD1. CDR3 length: 14 residues. With V trimmed by 1 base and J by 7 bases, 2 bases remained unmatched. Germline V CDR1 and CDR2: SGHRS, YFSETQ. CDR3 sequence reads: CASSLLQGNSPLHF. CDR3 DNA sequence: TGCGCCAGCAGCTTGTTACAGGGGAATTCACCCCTCCACTTT.

CDR3 in amino acids: CASSVGLGDTEAFF. The CDR3 DNA follows: TGTGCCAGCAGCGTGGGTCTAGGGGACACTGAAGCTTTCTTT. V and J are TRBV11-2 and TRBJ1-1, with D perhaps TRBD1 (5 bases). Looked up from germline, CDR1 is SGHAT and CDR2 is FQNNGV. The CDR3 spans 14 residues. The V and J ends lost 5 bases and 3 bases respectively, with 13 bases between them.

The V and J genes are TRBV6-5 and TRBJ1-1; tentatively, D is TRBD1 (6 bases). Germline V gives CDR1 MNHEY, CDR2 SVGAGI. V lost 2 bases to trimming and J lost 4 bases, with 8 bases between them. The CDR3 is 13 residues long. CDR3 in amino acids: CASSYARGTEAFF. The CDR3 DNA sequence: TGTGCCAGCAGTTACGCCAGGGGCACTGAAGCTTTCTTT.